The 11 T cell receptor beta chains given below trace back to one sample, sequenced in a study of control samples from healthy donors and cancer patients. Libraries were prepared by immunoSEQ multiplex PCR; TCRdb keeps only in-frame clonotypes and omits some of them. The top ten hold roughly 3.5% of the sample, which has 100,000 to 120,000 clones, around 89% seen once. The sample was PBMCs. The source is a woman aged 60-75 years with lung cancer.

The genes are TRBV7-9 and TRBJ2-5; D might be TRBD2 (5 bases). This CDR3 region has 14 residues. Trimming stripped 1 base from V and 5 bases from J, with 11 bases between. CDR1 is SEHNR and CDR2 is FQNEAQ in the germline V gene (reference sequence). The CDR3: CASSLDWGDETQYF. The CDR3 nucleotides read TGTGCCAGCAGCTTAGATTGGGGAGACGAGACCCAGTACTTC. The full variable domain, completed using reference TRBV7-9 and TRBJ2-5, is DTGVSQNPRHKITKRGQNVTFRCDPISEHNRLYWYRQTLGQGPEFLTYFQNEAQLEKSRLLSDRFSAERPKGSFSTLEIQRTEQGDSAMYLCASSLDWGDETQYFGPGTRLLVL.

This chain uses TRBV7-6 with TRBJ1-3; no definite D call. The V gene lost 0 bases and the J gene lost 0 bases, with 12 bases spanning the gap. Germline V gene data show CDR1 as SGHVS and CDR2 as FNYEAQ. This CDR3 contains 17 residues. The DNA for the CDR3 is TGTGCCAGCAGCTTAGCACAGACACTTACCTCTGGAAACACCATATATTTT. It specifies CASSLAQTLTSGNTIYF.

This clone appeared a few times. V and J are TRBV27 and TRBJ1-3; 8 nucleotides align to TRBD1. The CDR3 spans 15 residues. The germline gives CDR1 MNHEY, CDR2 SMNVEV (reference sequence). V gave up 5 bases and J gave up 4 bases; unmatched junction bases: 7. The CDR3 bases are TGTGCCAGCAGTCGGACAGGGTTAGCAGGAAACACCATATATTTT. Protein product: CASSRTGLAGNTIYF.

V is TRBV5-1 and J is TRBJ2-3, with 8 bases that match TRBD2. V lost 3 bases to trimming and J lost 6 bases; unmatched junction nucleotides: 12. Germline-derived CDR1 and CDR2 are SGHRS and YFSETQ. The CDR3 has 16 residues. The CDR3 DNA follows: TGCGCCAGCAGCTCCGTAGGAGCGGGAGTACGCGATACGCAGTATTTT. Translated: CASSSVGAGVRDTQYF.

The chain joins TRBV18 to TRBJ2-2, with TRBD2 identical over 12 bases. Germline trimming cut 3 bases from V and 7 bases from J; bases unmatched to any gene: 15. The CDR3 is 19 residues long. Germline CDR1 reads KGHSH; CDR2 reads LQKENI. Written as DNA, the CDR3 is TGTGCCAGCTCACCCTCAAATACTCGACTAGCGGGGGTCATCGGGGAGCTGTTTTTT. This codes for CASSPSNTRLAGVIGELFF.

This clone was seen a few times. The genes are TRBV19 and TRBJ2-3; no clear D gene. Germline assignment: CDR1 LNHDA and CDR2 SQIVND (reference sequence). The ends were cut back, 7 bases at V and 0 bases at J, with 11 bases in the middle. This CDR3 region has 14 residues. Here the CDR3 reads CASTQERSTDTQYF. In DNA form, the CDR3 reads TGTGCCAGTACCCAGGAGAGAAGCACAGATACGCAGTATTTT.

This chain connects TRBV7-9 to TRBJ2-7; D tentatively reads TRBD1 or TRBD2 (6 bases each). The ends were cut back, 5 bases at V and 1 base at J, with 27 bases in the middle. The CDR3 is 19 amino acids. Germline-derived CDR1 and CDR2 are SEHNR and FQNEAQ (reference sequence). The CDR3 here is CASSPGGEVEGVKSYEQYF. The CDR3, as DNA: TGTGCCAGCAGCCCCGGGGGCGAGGTGGAAGGGGTAAAATCCTACGAGCAGTACTTC.

This chain connects TRBV2 to TRBJ1-3; tentative D call: TRBD1 (6 bases). This CDR3 region has 16 residues. V lost 6 bases, J lost 0 bases, and 15 bases lay in between. Germline CDR1 and CDR2: SNHLY and FYNNEI. CDR3: CASRSPQDSSGNTIYF. The CDR3 DNA sequence: TGTGCCAGCAGAAGCCCCCAGGACAGCTCTGGAAACACCATATATTTT.

The CDR3 protein is CASSPTSGRFTDTQYF. CDR3 coding DNA: TGCGCCAGCAGCCCCACTAGCGGGAGGTTCACAGATACGCAGTATTTT. The V and J genes are TRBV5-1 and TRBJ2-3, with 12 nucleotides matching TRBD2. This CDR3 spans 16 amino acids. Germline CDR1 is SGHRS and CDR2 is YFSETQ. Losses at the gene ends were 4 bases for V and 2 bases for J; bases not matched to a gene: 5.

The chain uses TRBV30 and TRBJ2-7; the D gene is possibly TRBD1 (5 bases). V was cut by 1 base and J by 3 bases, with 16 bases left in between. Germline CDR1 and CDR2: GTSNPN and SVGIG (reference sequence). This CDR3 has 15 amino acids. Written as DNA, the CDR3 is TGTGCCTGGAGTGGGAAAAGAGGACACGACTACGAGCAGTACTTC. The encoded protein is CAWSGKRGHDYEQYF. Complete variable domain (other parts from reference TRBV30 and TRBJ2-7): SQTIHQWPATLVQPVGSPLSLECTVEGTSNPNLYWYRQAAGRGLQLLFYSVGIGQISSEVPQNLSASRPQDRQFILSSKKLLLSDSGFYLCAWSGKRGHDYEQYFGPGTRLTVT.

The chain is built from TRBV29-1 and TRBJ1-1; 10 bases are shared with TRBD1. The CDR3 length is 18 residues. Unmatched junction bases numbered 16, after V lost 6 bases and J lost 0 bases. The germline gives CDR1 SQVTM, CDR2 ANQGSEA. The CDR3 protein is CSVLRAGRTGGLNTEAFF. For the CDR3, the DNA is TGCAGCGTACTACGAGCCGGGAGGACAGGGGGGTTGAACACTGAAGCTTTCTTT.